This T cell receptor beta chain is from a study of blood T cell repertoires in COVID-19. Study context: Sources were T cells, B-cell-depleted T cells, or PBMCs; the material itself was cDNA or gDNA.

Per the original methods: How many nucleated cells were present was estimated from reference gene primer amplification. Sequenced by immunoSEQ multiplex PCR; TCRdb stores in-frame clones only, minus some. V and J calls and clone size are as listed in that table; D and trimming were resolved from the DNA. The sample has 60,000 to 65,000 clones, 88% seen once. The germline CDR1 and CDR2 sequences are MGHDK and SYGVNS. The CDR3 has 15 amino acids. Trimming took off 2 bases at V and 4 bases at J, with 14 bases between the two ends. Input material: peripheral blood. The genes are TRBV25-1 and TRBJ1-2; perhaps TRBD1 as D (6 bases). The sequence was collected from a man over 45 with active COVID-19. DNA of the CDR3: TGTGCCAGCAGTGAAGCAGGGGTGGGCATCTATGGCTACACCTTC. Its protein is CASSEAGVGIYGYTF.